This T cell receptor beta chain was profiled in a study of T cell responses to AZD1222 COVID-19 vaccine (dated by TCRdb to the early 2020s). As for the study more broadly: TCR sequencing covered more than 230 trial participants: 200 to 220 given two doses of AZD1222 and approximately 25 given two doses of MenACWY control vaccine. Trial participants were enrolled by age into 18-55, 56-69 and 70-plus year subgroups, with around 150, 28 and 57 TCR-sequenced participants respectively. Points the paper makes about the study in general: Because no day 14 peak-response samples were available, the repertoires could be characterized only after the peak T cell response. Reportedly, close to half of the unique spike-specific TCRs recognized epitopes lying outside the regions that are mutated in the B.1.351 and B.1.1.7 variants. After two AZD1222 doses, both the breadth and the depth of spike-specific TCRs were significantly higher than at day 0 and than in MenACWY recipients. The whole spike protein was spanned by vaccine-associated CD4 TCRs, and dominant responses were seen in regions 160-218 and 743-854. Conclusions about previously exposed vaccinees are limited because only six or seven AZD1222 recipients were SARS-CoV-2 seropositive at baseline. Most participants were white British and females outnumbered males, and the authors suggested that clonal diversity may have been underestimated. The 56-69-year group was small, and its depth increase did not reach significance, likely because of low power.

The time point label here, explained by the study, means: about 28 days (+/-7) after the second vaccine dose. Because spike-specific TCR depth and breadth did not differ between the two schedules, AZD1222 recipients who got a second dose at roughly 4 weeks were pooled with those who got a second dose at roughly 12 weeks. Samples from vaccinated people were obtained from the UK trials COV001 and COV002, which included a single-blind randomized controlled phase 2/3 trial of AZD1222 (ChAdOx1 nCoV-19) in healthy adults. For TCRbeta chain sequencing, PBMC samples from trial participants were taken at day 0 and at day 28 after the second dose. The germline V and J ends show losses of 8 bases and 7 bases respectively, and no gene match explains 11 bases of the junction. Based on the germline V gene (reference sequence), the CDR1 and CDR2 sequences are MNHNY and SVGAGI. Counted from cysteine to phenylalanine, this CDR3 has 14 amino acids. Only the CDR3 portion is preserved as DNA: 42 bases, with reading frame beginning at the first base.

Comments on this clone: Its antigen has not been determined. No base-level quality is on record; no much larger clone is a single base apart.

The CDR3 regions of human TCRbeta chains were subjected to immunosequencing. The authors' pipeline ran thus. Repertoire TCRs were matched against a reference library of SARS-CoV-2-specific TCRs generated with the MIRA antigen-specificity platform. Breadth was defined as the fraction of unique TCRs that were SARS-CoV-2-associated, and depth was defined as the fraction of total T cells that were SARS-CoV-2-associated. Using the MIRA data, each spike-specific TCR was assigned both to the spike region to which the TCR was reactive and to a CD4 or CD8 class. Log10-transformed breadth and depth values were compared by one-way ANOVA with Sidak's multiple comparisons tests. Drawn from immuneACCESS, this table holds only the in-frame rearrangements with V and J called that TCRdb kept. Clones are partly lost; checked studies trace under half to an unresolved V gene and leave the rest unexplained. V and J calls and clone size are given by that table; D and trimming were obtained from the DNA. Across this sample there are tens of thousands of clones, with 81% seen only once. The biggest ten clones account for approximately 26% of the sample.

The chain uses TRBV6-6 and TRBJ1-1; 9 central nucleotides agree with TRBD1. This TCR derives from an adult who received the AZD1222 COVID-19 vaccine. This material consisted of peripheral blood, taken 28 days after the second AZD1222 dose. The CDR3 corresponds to CASHPRQGDDEAFF. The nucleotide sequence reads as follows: TGTGCCAGCCATCCTCGACAGGGGGATGATGAAGCTTTCTTT.